The source of this T cell receptor (beta chain) is a study of T cell responses to AZD1222 COVID-19 vaccine listed by TCRdb under 2021. A note on the overall study: AZD1222 recipients with second doses at about 4 weeks or about 12 weeks were pooled, because spike-specific TCR depth and breadth did not differ between schedules. A total of 230 to 250 trial participants underwent TCR sequencing, of whom more than 200 had received two doses of AZD1222 and roughly 26 had received two doses of the MenACWY control vaccine. Enrollment into the trials was organized by age into subgroups of 18-55, 56-69 and 70-plus years, and those subgroups contained about 160, 30 and 59 TCR-sequenced participants, respectively. Study-wide conclusions, independent of this receptor: CD4 TCRs associated with the vaccine covered the entire spike protein, and the dominant responses were in regions 160-218 and 743-854. Most participants were white British and females outnumbered males, and the authors suggested that clonal diversity may have been underestimated. Epitopes outside the regions mutated in the B.1.351 and B.1.1.7 variants were reportedly recognized by nearly half of the unique spike-specific TCRs. The 56-69-year group was small, and its depth increase did not reach significance, likely because of low power. No day 14 peak-response samples were available, so repertoires were characterized only after the peak T cell response. Spike-specific TCR breadth and depth rose significantly after two AZD1222 doses compared with day 0 and with MenACWY recipients. Conclusions about previously exposed vaccinees were limited because only 6 or 7 AZD1222 recipients were SARS-CoV-2 seropositive at baseline.

The CDR3 regions of human TCRbeta chains were analyzed by immunosequencing. As for the original processing: TCRs in the repertoires were compared against a reference library of SARS-CoV-2-specific TCRs that had been generated with the MIRA antigen-specificity platform. Breadth was defined as the fraction of unique TCRs that were SARS-CoV-2-associated, and depth was defined as the fraction of total T cells that were SARS-CoV-2-associated. Using the MIRA data, every spike-specific TCR was mapped to the spike region that the TCR reacted to and assigned to either a CD4 or a CD8 class. Log10-transformed breadth and depth values were compared by one-way ANOVA with Sidak's multiple comparisons tests. Held by TCRdb, this immuneACCESS table contains in-frame sequences only and omits some clones. Under half of the omission traces to an unresolved V gene where checked; the cause of the rest is unknown. For V, J and clone size, that table is used; D and trimming come from the DNA. Counted in this sample were approximately 120,000 clones; more than 85% of them appeared once. Of the sample, 4.5% falls within the top ten clones.

On this clone itself: Its target antigen remains unknown. No much larger clone exists at a distance of one base, and base qualities are not known.

Based on the germline V gene, the CDR1 and CDR2 sequences are SGDLS and YYNGEE. Compared with germline, V lacks 3 bases and J lacks 3 bases; bases without a gene match: 9. From cysteine to phenylalanine, the CDR3 is 17 amino acids long. The entry retains the CDR3 DNA only, 51 bases that are in frame from base 1. The intended sense of this specimen's time point label: baseline before first vaccination. Vaccinee samples were obtained from the UK trials COV001 and COV002, which included a single-blind randomized controlled phase 2/3 trial of AZD1222 (ChAdOx1 nCoV-19) in healthy adults. Trial participant PBMC samples were collected at day 0 and day 28 after the second dose for TCRbeta chain sequencing.

The sequence joins TRBV9 to TRBJ2-7, with TRBD2 matching 13 junction bases. This TCR was recovered from an adult in good health. The material sequenced was peripheral blood, taken on day 0 of AZD1222 vaccination. The encoded CDR3 is CASSASGTSGTYYEQYF. In nucleotide form, the sequence is TGTGCCAGCAGCGCTTCCGGGACTAGCGGGACGTACTACGAGCAGTACTTC. With the rest looked up from the reference TRBV9 and TRBJ2-7 genes rather than sequenced, the full variable domain is DSGVTQTPKHLITATGQRVTLRCSPRSGDLSVYWYQQSLDQGLQFLIQYYNGEERAKGNILERFSAQQFPDLHSELNLSSLELGDSALYFCASSASGTSGTYYEQYFGPGTRLTVT.